Sequencing of this TCR beta chain was carried out in a study of T cell changes during pregnancy in multiple sclerosis (dated by TCRdb to about 2019). About the investigation overall: In women with multiple sclerosis, the researchers looked at how the T cell repertoire shifted as pregnancy progressed.

Regarding this clone: Its recognized antigen is unknown. The sample holds no much larger clone one base away, and base qualities are not on file.

The cysteine opens and the phenylalanine closes a CDR3 of 17 amino acids. The CDR3 DNA has 51 bases and is translated from base 1. V is trimmed back by 3 bases and J by 5 bases, and the junction contains 11 bases that no gene match accounts for. The germline V gene (reference sequence) provides CDR1 SEHNR and CDR2 FQNEAQ. Library preparation used the immunoSEQ multiplex PCR assay. TCRdb took this table from immuneACCESS and kept in-frame rearrangements with V and J called. Such tables lack part of the clones; where checked against another copy, unresolved V genes explain under half of the gap, and the rest is unexplained. Here the sample has roughly 45,000 clones; more than 85% occur a single time. The ten top clones hold almost 6% of the sample.

The sequence derives from a female donor with multiple sclerosis, enrolled in a pregnancy study. The material sequenced was CD8+ T cells from peripheral blood mononuclear cells, taken in the first trimester of pregnancy. The chain is encoded by TRBV7-9 joined to TRBJ2-1; TRBD2 aligns with 9 central bases. The nucleotide sequence reads as follows: TGTGCCAGCAGCTTCCCCCTGCTAGCGGGGACAAACAATGAGCAGTTCTTC. This gives the protein CASSFPLLAGTNNEQFF.